The TCR beta chain described here comes from a study of T cell repertoires in cytomegalovirus infection. The wider study: CMV infection plus the matching HLA type was flagged by public TCR beta signatures. Study-wide findings and caveats: Summed frequency of public TCR beta families distinguished CMV carriers with the relevant HLA. In two of eight donors, the top clonotype was HLA-C-restricted CMV-specific.

In its sample, this clonotype was seen many times. The antigen is not known. TCRdb independently ran MiXCR on the reads; one entry per CDR3 protein. The sample yields around 310,000 distinct CDR3 sequences, about a sixth seen once. The specimen sequenced was PBMCs. The clonotype was recovered from a human donor in good health (CMV status not recorded). Some clones in this sample may be carry-over from other donors' samples.

The CDR3: CASSARGGGQETQYF. The CDR3, as DNA: TGTGCCAGCAGCGCGCGCGGGGGCGGGCAAGAGACCCAGTACTTC. V is TRBV7-2 and J is TRBJ2-5; D is possibly TRBD2 (7 bases). V lost 5 bases to trimming and J lost 2 bases, with 15 bases between them. CDR1 is SGHTA, CDR2 FQGNSA, per germline. This CDR3 is 15 amino acids long.